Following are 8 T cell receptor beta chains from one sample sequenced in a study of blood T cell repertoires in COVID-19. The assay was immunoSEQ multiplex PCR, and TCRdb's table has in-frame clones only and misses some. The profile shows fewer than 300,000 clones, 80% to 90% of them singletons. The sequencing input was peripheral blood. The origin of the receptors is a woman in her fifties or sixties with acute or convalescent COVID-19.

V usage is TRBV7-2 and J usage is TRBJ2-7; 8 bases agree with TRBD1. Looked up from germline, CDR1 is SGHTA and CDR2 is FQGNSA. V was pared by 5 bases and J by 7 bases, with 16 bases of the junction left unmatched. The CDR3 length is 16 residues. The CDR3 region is CASSVDREKGPTEQYF. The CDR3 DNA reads TGTGCCAGCAGCGTGGACAGGGAGAAGGGGCCTACTGAGCAGTACTTC.

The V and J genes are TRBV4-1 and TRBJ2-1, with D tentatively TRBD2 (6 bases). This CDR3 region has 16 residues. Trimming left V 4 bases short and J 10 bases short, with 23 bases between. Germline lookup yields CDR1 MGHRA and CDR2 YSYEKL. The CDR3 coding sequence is TGCGCCAGCAGCCGGAGGTGGGGGGATCCCCCCCAAGAGCAGTTCTTC. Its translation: CASSRRWGDPPQEQFF.

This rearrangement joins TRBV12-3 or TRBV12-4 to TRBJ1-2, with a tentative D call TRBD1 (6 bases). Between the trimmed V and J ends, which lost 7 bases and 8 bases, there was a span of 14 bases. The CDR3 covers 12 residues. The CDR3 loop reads CASTGTLNGYTF. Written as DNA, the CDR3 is TGTGCCAGCACCGGGACATTAAACGGCTACACCTTC.

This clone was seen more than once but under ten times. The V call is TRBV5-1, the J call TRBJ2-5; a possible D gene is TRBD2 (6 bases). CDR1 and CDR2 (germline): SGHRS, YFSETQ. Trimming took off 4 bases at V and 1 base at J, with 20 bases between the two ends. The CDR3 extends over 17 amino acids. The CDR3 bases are TGCGCCAGCAGCATAGCGGCCTCACATTCGGGCCAAGAGACCCAGTACTTC. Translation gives CASSIAASHSGQETQYF.

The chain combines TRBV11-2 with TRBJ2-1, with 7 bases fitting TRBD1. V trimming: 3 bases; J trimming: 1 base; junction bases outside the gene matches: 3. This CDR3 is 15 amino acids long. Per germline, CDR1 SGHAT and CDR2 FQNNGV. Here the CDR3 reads CASSLTGTSYNEQFF. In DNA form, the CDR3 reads TGTGCCAGCAGCTTGACAGGGACATCCTACAATGAGCAGTTCTTC.

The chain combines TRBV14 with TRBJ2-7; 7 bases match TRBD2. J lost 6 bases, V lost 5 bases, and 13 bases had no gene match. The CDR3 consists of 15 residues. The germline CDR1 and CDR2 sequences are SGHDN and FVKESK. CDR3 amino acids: CASSRRGRERGEQYF. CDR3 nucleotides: TGTGCCAGCAGCAGAAGAGGGCGGGAGAGGGGCGAGCAGTACTTC.

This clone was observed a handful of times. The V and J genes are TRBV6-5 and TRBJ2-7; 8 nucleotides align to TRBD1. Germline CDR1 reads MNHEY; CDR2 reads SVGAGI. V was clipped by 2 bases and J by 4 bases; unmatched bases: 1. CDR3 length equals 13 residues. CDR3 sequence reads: CASSYDRGYEQYF. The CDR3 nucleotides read TGTGCCAGCAGTTACGACAGGGGTTACGAGCAGTACTTC.

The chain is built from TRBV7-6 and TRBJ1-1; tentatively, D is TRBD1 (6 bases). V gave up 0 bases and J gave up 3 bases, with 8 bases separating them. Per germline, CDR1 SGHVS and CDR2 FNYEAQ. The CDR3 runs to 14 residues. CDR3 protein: CASSLAQGHTEAFF. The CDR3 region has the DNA TGTGCCAGCAGCTTAGCACAGGGCCACACTGAAGCTTTCTTT.